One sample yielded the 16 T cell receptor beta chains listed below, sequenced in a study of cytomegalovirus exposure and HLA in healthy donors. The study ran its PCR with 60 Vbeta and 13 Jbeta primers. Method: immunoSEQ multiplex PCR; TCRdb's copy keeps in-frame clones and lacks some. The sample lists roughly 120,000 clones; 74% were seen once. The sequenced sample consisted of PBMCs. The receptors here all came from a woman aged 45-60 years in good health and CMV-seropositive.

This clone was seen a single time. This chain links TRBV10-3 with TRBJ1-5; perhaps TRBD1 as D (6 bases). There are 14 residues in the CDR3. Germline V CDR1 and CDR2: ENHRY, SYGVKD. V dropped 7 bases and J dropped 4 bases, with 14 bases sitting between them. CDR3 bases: TGTGCCATCACCCCGGGGCAGGGGAATCAGCCCCAGCATTTT. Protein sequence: CAITPGQGNQPQHF.

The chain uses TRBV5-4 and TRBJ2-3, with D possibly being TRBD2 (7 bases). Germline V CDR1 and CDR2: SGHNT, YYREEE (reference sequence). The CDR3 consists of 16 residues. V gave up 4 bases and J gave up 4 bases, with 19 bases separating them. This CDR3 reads CASSHGGGGGPDTQYF. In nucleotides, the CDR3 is TGTGCCAGCAGCCATGGGGGTGGGGGGGGCCCAGATACGCAGTATTTT.

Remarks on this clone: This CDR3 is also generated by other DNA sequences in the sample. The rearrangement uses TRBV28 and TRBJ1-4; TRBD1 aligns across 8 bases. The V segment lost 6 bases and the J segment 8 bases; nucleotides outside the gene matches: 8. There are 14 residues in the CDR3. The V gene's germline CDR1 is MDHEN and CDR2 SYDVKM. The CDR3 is CASSRGQGREKLFF. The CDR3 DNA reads TGTGCCAGCAGCCGCGGACAGGGCAGGGAAAAACTGTTTTTT.

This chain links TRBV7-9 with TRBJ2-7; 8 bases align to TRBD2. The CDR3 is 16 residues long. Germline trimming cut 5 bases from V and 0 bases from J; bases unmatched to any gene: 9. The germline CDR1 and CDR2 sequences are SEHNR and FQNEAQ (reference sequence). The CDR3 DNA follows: TGTGCCAGCAGCGAAATAGCGGGGATGAGCTCCTACGAGCAGTACTTC. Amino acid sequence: CASSEIAGMSSYEQYF.

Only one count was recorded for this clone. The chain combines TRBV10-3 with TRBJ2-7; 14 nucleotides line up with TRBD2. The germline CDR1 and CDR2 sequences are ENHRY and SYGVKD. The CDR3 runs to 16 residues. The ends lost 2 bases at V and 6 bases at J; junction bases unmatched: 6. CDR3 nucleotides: TGTGCCATCAGTGAGGGACTAGCGGGGGGTTCCCCCGAGCAGTACTTC. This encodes CAISEGLAGGSPEQYF.

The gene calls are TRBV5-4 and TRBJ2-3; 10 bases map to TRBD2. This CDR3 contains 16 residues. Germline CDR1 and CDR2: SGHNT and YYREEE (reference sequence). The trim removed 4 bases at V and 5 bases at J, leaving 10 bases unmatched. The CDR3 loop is CASSPLAGGPLDTQYF. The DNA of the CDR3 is TGTGCCAGCAGCCCCTTAGCGGGGGGCCCGCTAGATACGCAGTATTTT.

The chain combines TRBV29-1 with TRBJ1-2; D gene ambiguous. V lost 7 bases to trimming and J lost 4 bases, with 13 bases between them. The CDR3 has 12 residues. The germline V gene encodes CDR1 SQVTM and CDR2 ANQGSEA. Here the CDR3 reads CSASIIRYGYTF. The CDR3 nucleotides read TGCAGCGCGAGTATAATCCGCTATGGCTACACCTTC.

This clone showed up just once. The DNA of the CDR3 is TGCGCCAGCAGCCAGACAGACAGAAACGAAGCTTTCTTT. This sequence encodes CASSQTDRNEAFF. The rearrangement uses TRBV5-1 and TRBJ1-1; perhaps TRBD1 as D (5 bases). The V gene's germline CDR1 is SGHRS and CDR2 YFSETQ. CDR3 length: 13 amino acids. V dropped 4 bases and J dropped 8 bases, with 15 bases sitting between them.

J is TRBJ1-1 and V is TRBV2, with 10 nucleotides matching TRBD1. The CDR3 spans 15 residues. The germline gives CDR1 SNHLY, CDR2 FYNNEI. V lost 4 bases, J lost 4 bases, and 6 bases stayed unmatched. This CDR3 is CASSVSGTGVTEAFF. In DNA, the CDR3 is TGTGCCAGCAGTGTTTCCGGGACAGGGGTCACTGAAGCTTTCTTT.

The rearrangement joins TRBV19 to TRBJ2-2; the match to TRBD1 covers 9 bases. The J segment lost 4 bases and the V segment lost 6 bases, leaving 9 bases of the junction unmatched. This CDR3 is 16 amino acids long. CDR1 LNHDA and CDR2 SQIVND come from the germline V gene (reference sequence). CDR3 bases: TGTGCCAGTAGCTACGACAGGGGGACGGGCACCGGGGAGCTGTTTTTT. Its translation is CASSYDRGTGTGELFF. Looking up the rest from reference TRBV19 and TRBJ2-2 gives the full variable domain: DGGITQSPKYLFRKEGQNVTLSCEQNLNHDAMYWYRQDPGQGLRLIYYSQIVNDFQKGDIAEGYSVSREKKESFPLTVTSAQKNPTAFYLCASSYDRGTGTGELFFGEGSRLTVL.

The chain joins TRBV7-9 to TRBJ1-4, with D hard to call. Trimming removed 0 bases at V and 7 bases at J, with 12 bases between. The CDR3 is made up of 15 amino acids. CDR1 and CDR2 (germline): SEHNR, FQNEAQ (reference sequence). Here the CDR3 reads CASSLAVEATEKLFF. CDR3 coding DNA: TGTGCCAGCAGCTTAGCCGTAGAAGCCACTGAAAAACTGTTTTTT.

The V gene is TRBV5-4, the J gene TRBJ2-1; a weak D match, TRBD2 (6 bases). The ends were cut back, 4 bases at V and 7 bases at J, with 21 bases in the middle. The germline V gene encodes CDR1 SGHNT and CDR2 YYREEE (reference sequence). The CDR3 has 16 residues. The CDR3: CASSPRGSGVGNEQFF. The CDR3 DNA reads TGTGCCAGCAGCCCTAGAGGTAGCGGCGTTGGGAATGAGCAGTTCTTC. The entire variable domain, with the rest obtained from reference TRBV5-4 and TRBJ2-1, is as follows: ETGVTQSPTHLIKTRGQQVTLRCSSQSGHNTVSWYQQALGQGPQFIFQYYREEENGRGNFPPRFSGLQFPNYSSELNVNALELDDSALYLCASSPRGSGVGNEQFFGPGTRLTVL.

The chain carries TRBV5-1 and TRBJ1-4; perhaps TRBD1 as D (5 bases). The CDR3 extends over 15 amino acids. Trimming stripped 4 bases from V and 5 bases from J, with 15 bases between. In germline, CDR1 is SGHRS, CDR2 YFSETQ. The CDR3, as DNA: TGCGCCAGCAGCCAGGAGACCCGGGGGAATGAAAAACTGTTTTTT. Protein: CASSQETRGNEKLFF.

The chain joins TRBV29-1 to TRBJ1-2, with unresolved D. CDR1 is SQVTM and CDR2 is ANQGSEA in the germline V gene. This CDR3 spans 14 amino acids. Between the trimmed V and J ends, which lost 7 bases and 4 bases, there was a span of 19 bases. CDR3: CSGSTIPGSYGYTF. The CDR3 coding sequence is TGCAGCGGGTCGACCATCCCTGGGAGCTATGGCTACACCTTC.

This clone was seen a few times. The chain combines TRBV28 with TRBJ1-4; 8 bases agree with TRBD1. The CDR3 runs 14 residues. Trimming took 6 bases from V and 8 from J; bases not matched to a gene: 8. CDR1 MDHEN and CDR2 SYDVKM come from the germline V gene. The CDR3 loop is CASRRDRQGEKLFF. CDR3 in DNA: TGTGCCAGCAGGCGGGACAGGCAGGGGGAAAAACTGTTTTTT.

CDR3 bases: TGTGCCAGCAGCTTCTCCCCCTACGAGCAGTACTTC. Translating it yields CASSFSPYEQYF. The chain has TRBV7-9 and TRBJ2-7; D gene unclear. The V end lost 3 bases, the J end lost 2 bases, and 5 bases lay between the germline ends. The CDR3 has 12 residues. Germline V gene sequence: CDR1 SEHNR, CDR2 FQNEAQ (reference sequence). Based on the CDR3 plus reference TRBV7-9 and TRBJ2-7, the full variable domain is DTGVSQNPRHKITKRGQNVTFRCDPISEHNRLYWYRQTLGQGPEFLTYFQNEAQLEKSRLLSDRFSAERPKGSFSTLEIQRTEQGDSAMYLCASSFSPYEQYFGPGTRLTVT.